Below are 7 T cell receptor beta chains sequenced from a single sample in a study of T cells in Graves' hyperthyroidism and ophthalmopathy. There were TCR beta CDR3 regions amplified from RNA transcripts. Using the HTBI primer set, a first-round RT-PCR was run on the TCR CDR3. TCRdb re-derived calls from the multiplex PCR reads in MiXCR, one entry per CDR3 protein. The data contain 600,000 or so distinct CDR3 sequences, more than 45% of them singletons. The sample consisted of peripheral blood or thyroid tissue (not recorded which). These receptors all stem from a young woman with Graves' hyperthyroidism.

The CDR3 here is CSVEDETSGSSYEQYF. The CDR3 DNA reads TGCAGCGTTGAAGATGAAACTAGCGGGAGTAGCTACGAGCAGTACTTC. V usage is TRBV29-1 and J usage is TRBJ2-7; 11 bases map to TRBD2. Per germline, CDR1 SQVTM and CDR2 ANQGSEA. The CDR3 runs to 16 residues. V shed 0 bases and J 3 bases; nucleotides not matched to a gene: 7.

Only a few counts were recorded for this clonotype. The J gene is TRBJ1-1, the V gene TRBV19, with no clear D. Germline V gene sequence: CDR1 LNHDA, CDR2 SQIVND (reference sequence). This CDR3 is built from 14 residues. Deletions cut 0 bases from V and 6 bases from J, with 11 bases between. The CDR3 DNA follows: TGTGCCAGTAGTATAGATGTCCGGGTAGCTGAAGCTTTCTTT. This sequence encodes CASSIDVRVAEAFF. Looking up the rest from reference TRBV19 and TRBJ1-1 gives the full variable domain: DGGITQSPKYLFRKEGQNVTLSCEQNLNHDAMYWYRQDPGQGLRLIYYSQIVNDFQKGDIAEGYSVSREKKESFPLTVTSAQKNPTAFYLCASSIDVRVAEAFFGQGTRLTVV.

This clonotype was recorded many times. V and J are TRBV12-3 or TRBV12-4 and TRBJ1-6; tentatively, D is TRBD1 (6 bases). This CDR3 region has 12 residues. Trimming pared 6 bases from V and 7 bases from J, leaving 7 bases between. CDR3 region: CASSDRNSPLHF. Written as DNA, the CDR3 is TGTGCCAGCAGCGACAGGAATTCACCCCTCCACTTT.

This chain joins TRBV7-9 and TRBJ2-7; maybe TRBD1 (6 bases). CDR3 length equals 14 residues. V was clipped by 0 bases and J by 5 bases, with 11 bases between them. Germline loops: CDR1 SEHNR, CDR2 FQNEAQ (reference sequence). Here the CDR3 reads CASSLASGVDEQYF. CDR3 coding DNA: TGTGCCAGCAGCTTAGCCTCAGGGGTGGACGAGCAGTACTTC.

A remark on this clonotype: One junction end does not reproduce the germline sequence, and a read error may be involved. The rearrangement links TRBV29-1 to TRBJ1-4; 9 bases are a match to TRBD1. The CDR3 sequence is 14 residues long. From germline, CDR1 is SQVTM and CDR2 ANQGSEA. This CDR3 is CGVETGGKDEKLFF. The CDR3 DNA reads as TGCGGCGTTGAGACAGGGGGAAAGGATGAAAAACTGTTTTTT.

This clonotype was detected only once. This chain joins TRBV7-2 and TRBJ2-7; 10 nucleotides agree with TRBD2. CDR1 is SGHTA, CDR2 FQGNSA, per germline. The V gene end was trimmed by 6 bases and the J gene end by 3 bases; junction bases not matched to a gene: 5. CDR3 size: 14 residues. The CDR3 reads CASSLLAGHYEQYF. The CDR3 bases are TGTGCCAGCAGTTTACTAGCGGGGCACTACGAGCAGTACTTC. Full variable domain (missing parts from reference TRBV7-2 and TRBJ2-7): GAGVSQSPSNKVTEKGKDVELRCDPISGHTALYWYRQSLGQGLEFLIYFQGNSAPDKSGLPSDRFSAERTGGSVSTLTIQRTQQEDSAVYLCASSLLAGHYEQYFGPGTRLTVT.

The chain recombines TRBV2 with TRBJ1-5, with a weak D call TRBD1 (6 bases). Germline loops: CDR1 SNHLY, CDR2 FYNNEI. Trimming cost V 3 bases and J 7 bases, with 13 bases left between them. The CDR3 extends over 14 amino acids. The CDR3 sequence is CASSDRGQGQPQHF. The CDR3 region has the DNA TGTGCCAGCAGTGACAGGGGTCAGGGCCAGCCCCAGCATTTT.